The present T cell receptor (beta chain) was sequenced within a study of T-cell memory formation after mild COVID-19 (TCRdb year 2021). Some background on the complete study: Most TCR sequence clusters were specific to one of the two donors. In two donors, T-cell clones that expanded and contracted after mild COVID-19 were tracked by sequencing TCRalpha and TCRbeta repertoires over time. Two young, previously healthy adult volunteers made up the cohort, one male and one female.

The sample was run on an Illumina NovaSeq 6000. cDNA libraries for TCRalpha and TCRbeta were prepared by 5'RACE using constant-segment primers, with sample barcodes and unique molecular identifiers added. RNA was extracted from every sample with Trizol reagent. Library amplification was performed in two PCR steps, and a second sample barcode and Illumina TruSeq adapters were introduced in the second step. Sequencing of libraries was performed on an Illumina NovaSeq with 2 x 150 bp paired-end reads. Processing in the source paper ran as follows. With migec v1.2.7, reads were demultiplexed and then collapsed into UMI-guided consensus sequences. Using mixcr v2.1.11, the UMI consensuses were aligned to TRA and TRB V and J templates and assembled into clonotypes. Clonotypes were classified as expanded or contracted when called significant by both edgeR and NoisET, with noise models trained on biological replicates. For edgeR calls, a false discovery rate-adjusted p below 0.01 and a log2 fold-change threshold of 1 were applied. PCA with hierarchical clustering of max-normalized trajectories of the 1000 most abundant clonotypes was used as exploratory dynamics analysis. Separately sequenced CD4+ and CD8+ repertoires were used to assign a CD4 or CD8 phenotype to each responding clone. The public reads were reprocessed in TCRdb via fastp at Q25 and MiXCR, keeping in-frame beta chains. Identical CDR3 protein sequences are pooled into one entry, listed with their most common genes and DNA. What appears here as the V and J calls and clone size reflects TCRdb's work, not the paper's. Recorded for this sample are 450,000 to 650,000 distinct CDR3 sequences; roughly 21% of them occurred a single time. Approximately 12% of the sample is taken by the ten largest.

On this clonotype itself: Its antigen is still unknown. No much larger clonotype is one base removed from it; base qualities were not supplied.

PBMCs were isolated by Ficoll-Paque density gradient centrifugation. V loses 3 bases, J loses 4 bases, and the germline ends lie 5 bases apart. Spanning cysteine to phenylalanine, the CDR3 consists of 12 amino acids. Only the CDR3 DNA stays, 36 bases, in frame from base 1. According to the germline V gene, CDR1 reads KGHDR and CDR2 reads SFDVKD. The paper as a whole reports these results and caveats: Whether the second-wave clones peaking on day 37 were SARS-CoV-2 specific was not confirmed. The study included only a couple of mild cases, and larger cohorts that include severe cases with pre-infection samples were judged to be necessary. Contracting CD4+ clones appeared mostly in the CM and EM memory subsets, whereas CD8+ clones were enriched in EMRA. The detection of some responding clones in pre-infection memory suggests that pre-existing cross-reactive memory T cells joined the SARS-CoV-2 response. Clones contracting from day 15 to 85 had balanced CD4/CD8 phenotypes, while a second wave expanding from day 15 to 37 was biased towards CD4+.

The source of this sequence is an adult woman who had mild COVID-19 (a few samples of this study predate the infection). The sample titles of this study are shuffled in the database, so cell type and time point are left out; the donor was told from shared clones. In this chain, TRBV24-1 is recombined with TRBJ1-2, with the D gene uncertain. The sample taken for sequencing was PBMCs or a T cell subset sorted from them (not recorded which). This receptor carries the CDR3 CATSDDSYGYTF. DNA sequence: TGTGCCACCAGTGATGACTCCTATGGCTACACCTTC.